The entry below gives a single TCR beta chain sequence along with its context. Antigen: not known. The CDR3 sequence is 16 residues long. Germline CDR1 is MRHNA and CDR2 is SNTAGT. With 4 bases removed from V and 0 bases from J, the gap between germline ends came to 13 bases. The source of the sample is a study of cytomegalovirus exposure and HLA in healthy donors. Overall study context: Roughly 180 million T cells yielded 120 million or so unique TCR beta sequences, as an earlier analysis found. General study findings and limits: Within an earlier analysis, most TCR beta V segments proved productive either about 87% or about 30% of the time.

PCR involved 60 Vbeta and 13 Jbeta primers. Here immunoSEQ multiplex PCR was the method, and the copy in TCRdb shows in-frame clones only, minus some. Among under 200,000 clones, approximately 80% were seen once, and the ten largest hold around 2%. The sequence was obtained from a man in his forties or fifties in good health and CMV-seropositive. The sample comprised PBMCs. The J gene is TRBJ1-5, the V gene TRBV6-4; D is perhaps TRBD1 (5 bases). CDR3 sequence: CASSGDSSYSNQPQHF. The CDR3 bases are TGTGCCAGCAGTGGGGACTCCTCTTATAGCAATCAGCCCCAGCATTTT.